The T cell receptor (beta chain) described here comes from a study of T cells in tuberculosis. Findings and caveats of the study: Active tuberculosis TCR-alpha repertoires lay closer to GMM-specific TCRs than IGRA-negative controls, suggesting clonal expansion.

This CDR3 is built from 18 residues. Germline-derived CDR1 and CDR2 are KGHSH and LQKENI. V was clipped by 2 bases and J by 1 base; unmatched bases: 9. Assay: immunoSEQ multiplex PCR; the TCRdb copy retains only in-frame clones and omits some. The data show roughly 45,000 clones, with less than 95% seen just once and under 2% held by the top ten. With regard to this clone: Its antigen is not known.

This chain links TRBV18 with TRBJ2-3; the match to TRBD1 covers 10 bases. The receptor was isolated from a donor between 10 and 35 years old with latent tuberculosis or without tuberculosis infection. Some clones in this sample may be carry-over from other donors' samples. The specimen was PBMCs. This chain's CDR3 is CASSPFQPGQGGTDTQYF. The CDR3 bases are TGTGCCAGCTCACCATTCCAGCCCGGACAGGGGGGCACAGATACGCAGTATTTT.